This TCR beta chain was sequenced in a study of T cell repertoires in cytomegalovirus infection (dated by TCRdb to the late 2010s). Regarding the research as a whole: The HLA type of each donor mattered for the analysis, because public TCR beta signatures pointed to carriage of CMV infection along with the matching HLA type.

What the study reported, not specific to this receptor: Cumulative frequency of public TCR beta family members discriminated carriers of CMV infection plus the relevant HLA type in this cohort and an independent roughly 350-donor cohort. The ex vivo response was dominated by HLA-C-restricted CMV-specific TCR beta clonotypes, which also provided the single most frequent clonotype in two of eight donors.

The CDR3 has 15 amino acids, counting the end cysteine and phenylalanine. Only the CDR3 DNA is retained, 45 bases long and in frame from the first base. The germline V gene (reference sequence) supplies CDR1 DFQATT and CDR2 SNEGSKA. Cut back by 0 bases and 7 bases, the V and J ends lie 18 bases apart. The sequencing machine was an Illumina HiSeq 1500. In TCRdb, the public reads were trimmed at Q25 with fastp and aligned with MiXCR, with productive beta chains retained. Identical CDR3 protein sequences are pooled into one entry, listed with their most common genes and DNA. In all, the sample holds almost 550,000 distinct CDR3 sequences, and more than 15% of those were seen once. More than 20% of the sample rests with the top ten. Details on this clonotype: Its antigen has not been determined. No base qualities exist here, and no much larger clone lies one base off it.

The sample was CD8+ T cells from PBMCs. The sequence links TRBV20-1 to TRBJ1-1, with the D gene uncertain. The sequence was obtained from a human donor in good health (CMV status not recorded). Some clones in this sample may be carry-over from other donors' samples. The nucleotide sequence is TGCAGTGCTAGAGATCTTGCCAGGAAGGGTGGTGAAGCTTTCTTT. It codes for CSARDLARKGGEAFF.